These T cell receptor beta chains were read from a single sample in a study of early stage breast cancer tumors. Using immunoSEQ multiplex PCR, the repertoire was profiled, and TCRdb retains in-frame clones only, with some absent. The sample holds 14,000 or so clones, approximately 80% seen once. Sequencing used normal breast tissue next to the tumor. The receptors shown here come from a person aged 45 to 60 with breast cancer. Each CDR3 is given with its conserved first and last residue. Fields, in order: V gene, J gene, clone size, D gene, CDR3 DNA, CDR3 protein. D genes are given only for firm matches. Only some rows state a clone size, as once, few, many or a class for expanded clones.

>TRBV10-1|TRBJ2-5|NA|NA
TGCGCCAGCAACCGGGTGTACCAAGAGACCCAGTACTTC
CASNRVYQETQYF
>TRBV10-3|TRBJ2-2|NA|TRBD2
TGTGCCATCAGCCCCTTAGCGGGGACGACCACCGGGGAGCTGTTTTTT
CAISPLAGTTTGELFF
>TRBV12-5|TRBJ1-2|once|NA
TGTGCTAGTGGTTTGGCGGCTGGCAGGGCGAAACTCTATGGCTACACCTTC
CASGLAAGRAKLYGYTF
>TRBV12-5|TRBJ2-5|large|TRBD1
TGTGCTAGTGGTTTACAGGGGGCAGAGACCCAGTACTTC
CASGLQGAETQYF
>TRBV14|TRBJ2-7|NA|NA
TGTGCCAGCAGCCAAGATCGGTCGAACCGCTACGAGCAGTACTTC
CASSQDRSNRYEQYF
>TRBV19|TRBJ1-2|NA|NA
TGTGCCAGTAGTACGACGACAGTATATGGCTACACCTTC
CASSTTTVYGYTF
>TRBV5-1|TRBJ2-5|NA|NA
TGCGCCAGCAGCTTGCGTAGGGGAGGTATAGAGACCCAGTACTTC
CASSLRRGGIETQYF
>TRBV7-2|TRBJ2-2|once|TRBD2
TGTGCCAGCAGCCGCGGGACTACGAACACCGGGGAGCTGTTTTTT
CASSRGTTNTGELFF
>TRBV10-2|TRBJ1-5|NA|TRBD1
TGCGCCAGCAGCCGGGACAGCTTAAATCAGCCCCAGCATTTT
CASSRDSLNQPQHF
>TRBV5-4|TRBJ2-3|NA|NA
TGTGCCAGCAGTACGCCCGGGGTGACTAGCACAGATACGCAGTATTTT
CASSTPGVTSTDTQYF
>TRBV13|TRBJ2-2|NA|NA
TGTGCCAGCAGCTTAGGCCGTAAGGGTAGCGGGGAGCTGTTTTTT
CASSLGRKGSGELFF
>TRBV11-2|TRBJ2-1|NA|NA
TGTGCCAGCAGCCCCTGGGAGTGGATTGAGCAGTTCTTC
CASSPWEWIEQFF
>TRBV7-9|TRBJ2-7|once|NA
TGTGCCAGCAGCTCCTGGGGGAATCCCCACGAGCAGTACTTC
CASSSWGNPHEQYF
>TRBV5-1|TRBJ2-3|NA|TRBD1
TGCGCCAGCAGCTCCAGGACAGGGGGCACAGATACGCAGTATTTT
CASSSRTGGTDTQYF
>TRBV7-2|TRBJ2-7|once|TRBD2
TGTGCCAGCAGCCCAGGGACTAGCGGGAGTCGCGAGCAGTACTTC
CASSPGTSGSREQYF
>TRBV18|TRBJ1-1|NA|NA
TGTGCCAGCTCACCGCAGGGTTGGGGCACTGAAGCTTTCTTT
CASSPQGWGTEAFF
>TRBV5-6|TRBJ2-7|NA|NA
TGTGCCAGCAGCTTGGTGACGACCGGGAACTCCTACGAGCAGTACTTC
CASSLVTTGNSYEQYF
>TRBV10-3|TRBJ2-7|NA|NA
TGTGCCATCAGTGATCTGACCGGGCCGTACGAGCAGTACTTC
CAISDLTGPYEQYF
>TRBV2|TRBJ2-2|NA|NA
TGTGCCAGCAGTGAAAACGTCCCGGGGGCCGGGGAGCTGTTTTTT
CASSENVPGAGELFF
>TRBV9|TRBJ2-1|once|NA
TGTGCCAGCAGCGGGGCCGATGAGCAGTTCTTC
CASSGADEQFF
>TRBV5-4|TRBJ2-5|NA|NA
TGTGCCACCGGGAGCGGGCCCAAAGAAGAGACCCAGTACTTC
CATGSGPKEETQYF
>TRBV28|TRBJ1-1|NA|TRBD1
TGTGCCAGCAGCCTTGACAGGGTTCGTGAAGCTTTCTTT
CASSLDRVREAFF
>TRBV10-3|TRBJ2-3|NA|TRBD2
TGTGCCATACAGCGGGGGGGCCCCAGCACAGATACGCAGTATTTT
CAIQRGGPSTDTQYF
>TRBV7-2|TRBJ2-2|few|TRBD2
TGTGCCAGCAGCTCGACTAGCGGGGACACCGGGGAGCTGTTTTTT
CASSSTSGDTGELFF
>TRBV7-9|TRBJ1-3|NA|TRBD1
TGTGCCAGCAGCTCTCAGGACAGGGGGGAAAACACCATATATTTT
CASSSQDRGENTIYF
>TRBV2|TRBJ2-3|NA|NA
TGTGCCACCAACTTACAGGGAGGAAGTACAGATACGCAGTATTTT
CATNLQGGSTDTQYF
>TRBV29-1|TRBJ2-7|few|TRBD1
TGCAGCGTTCAGGACAGGAATAACCGCTACGAGCAGTACTTC
CSVQDRNNRYEQYF
>TRBV6-6|TRBJ2-3|NA|NA
TGTGCCAGCAGTTATCCCGGGAGCACAGATACGCAGTATTTT
CASSYPGSTDTQYF
>TRBV29-1|TRBJ2-5|NA|NA
TGCAGCGTTGAATCAAGGGGTCTCGAGACCCAGTACTTC
CSVESRGLETQYF
>TRBV7-2|TRBJ2-1|NA|NA
TGTGCCCGAATTCGCGGGGTTCAAAAGTACGGCTACAATGAGCAGTTCTTC
CARIRGVQKYGYNEQFF
>TRBV6-1|TRBJ2-3|once|NA
TGTGCCAGCAGTGGGGGAGTTCGTTCCAGCACAGATACGCAGTATTTT
CASSGGVRSSTDTQYF
>TRBV28|TRBJ2-7|NA|NA
TGTGCCAGCAGTTTATCAGGGGGGAGTGGGGAGCAGTACTTC
CASSLSGGSGEQYF
>TRBV7-2|TRBJ2-2|few|NA
TGTGCCAGCAGCTTTTTGAACACCGGGGAGCTGTTTTTT
CASSFLNTGELFF
>TRBV15|TRBJ2-3|NA|TRBD2
TGTGCCACCAGCAGAGAACTAGCGGGGGGCACAGATACGCAGTATTTT
CATSRELAGGTDTQYF
>TRBV7-2|TRBJ2-1|NA|NA
TGTGCCAGCAGCCGGGGGTTCTTC
CASSRGFF
>TRBV19|TRBJ2-7|NA|TRBD2
TGTGCCAGTAGTGGCCGGGGGGTCGACGAGCAGTACTTC
CASSGRGVDEQYF
>TRBV11-2|TRBJ2-3|NA|NA
TGTGCCAGCAGCCACCTTTGGGACTTCCACCCAGATACGCAGTATTTT
CASSHLWDFHPDTQYF
>TRBV5-1|TRBJ2-5|NA|NA
TGCGCCAGCAGCGAAACCAACCAAGAGACCCAGTACTTC
CASSETNQETQYF
>TRBV5-4|TRBJ2-7|NA|TRBD1
TGTGCCAGCAGCTTGGGGGCCGGGACAGACTCCTACGAGCAGTACTTC
CASSLGAGTDSYEQYF
>TRBV7-2|TRBJ1-5|NA|NA
TGTGCCAGCAGACCCCCGGGGGGCAATCAGCCCCAGCATTTT
CASRPPGGNQPQHF
>TRBV12-5|TRBJ2-7|NA|NA
TGTGCTAGTGGTTTAGGACCGAGCTACGAGCAGTACTTC
CASGLGPSYEQYF
>TRBV7-2|TRBJ1-5|NA|TRBD1
TGTGCCAGCAGCTTAGAGGGACAGAGGGGTAGCAATCAGCCCCAGCATTTT
CASSLEGQRGSNQPQHF
>TRBV27|TRBJ1-4|NA|NA
TGTGCCAGCAGTTTATGGGGGAGTGAAAAACTGTTTTTT
CASSLWGSEKLFF
>TRBV2|TRBJ2-7|few|NA
TGTGCCAGCAGTGAAGTCTACCCTACCGAGCAGTACTTC
CASSEVYPTEQYF
>TRBV29-1|TRBJ2-1|once|TRBD2
TGCAGCGTTGAATTCGGAGCGGGAGTCGACAATGAGCAGTTCTTC
CSVEFGAGVDNEQFF
>TRBV10-1|TRBJ2-7|NA|TRBD1
TGCGCCAGCAGTGGCCCGGGACAGCAGGACGAGCAGTACTTC
CASSGPGQQDEQYF
>TRBV6-5|TRBJ1-2|NA|TRBD1
TGTGCCAGCAGTCCGACAGGGGTCGATGGCTACACCTTC
CASSPTGVDGYTF
>TRBV14|TRBJ1-3|NA|NA
TGTGCCAGCAGCCGACGACAAGGGTCTGGAAACACCATATATTTT
CASSRRQGSGNTIYF
>TRBV4-3|TRBJ2-5|once|NA
TGCGCCAGCAGCCAAGTTCCGGGACCCAGTGAGACCCAGTACTTC
CASSQVPGPSETQYF
>TRBV19|TRBJ2-3|NA|NA
TGTGCCAGTAGTATATCACGGAGTCACACAGATACGCAGTATTTT
CASSISRSHTDTQYF
>TRBV10-2|TRBJ2-7|NA|TRBD2
TGCGCCAGCAGGGGACTAGTGAGGCCTTACGAGCAGTACTTC
CASRGLVRPYEQYF
>TRBV6-4|TRBJ2-3|NA|TRBD2
TGTGCCAGCAGTGAAAACGCGGGGGGGCCCCCAGATACGCAGTATTTT
CASSENAGGPPDTQYF